The 8 T cell receptor beta chains below all came from one sample that was sequenced in a study of blood T cell repertoires in COVID-19. Sequencing used immunoSEQ multiplex PCR; TCRdb keeps in-frame clones, though not all of them. This table holds fewer than 250,000 clones, about 90% found once. The sample was peripheral blood. These receptors originate from a woman aged 55-70 years with acute or convalescent COVID-19.

The rearrangement uses TRBV5-4 and TRBJ1-2; TRBD1 aligns across 7 bases. Germline lookup yields CDR1 SGHNT and CDR2 YYREEE (reference sequence). This CDR3 contains 13 residues. The junction had 2 bases not matched to a gene; V was cut back by 4 bases and J by 2 bases. The CDR3 protein is CASSQGQNYGYTF. The CDR3 DNA reads as TGTGCCAGCAGCCAGGGACAGAACTATGGCTACACCTTC. Drawing the rest from reference TRBV5-4 and TRBJ1-2, the complete variable domain is ETGVTQSPTHLIKTRGQQVTLRCSSQSGHNTVSWYQQALGQGPQFIFQYYREEENGRGNFPPRFSGLQFPNYSSELNVNALELDDSALYLCASSQGQNYGYTFGSGTRLTVV.

This clone was counted once. The V and J genes are TRBV24-1 and TRBJ2-3; D is possibly TRBD1 (6 bases). Germline loops: CDR1 KGHDR, CDR2 SFDVKD. The CDR3 runs to 15 residues. The V end lost 2 bases, the J end lost 0 bases, and 8 bases lay between the germline ends. In DNA form, the CDR3 reads TGTGCCACCAGTGATTCAGGGGCTAGCACAGATACGCAGTATTTT. Its translation: CATSDSGASTDTQYF.

The CDR3 here is CASSLGVSRVYGYTF. CDR3 nucleotide sequence: TGTGCCAGCAGCTTAGGGGTCAGCAGGGTCTATGGCTACACCTTC. This chain connects TRBV7-9 to TRBJ1-2; D is possibly TRBD1 (5 bases). The CDR3 consists of 15 residues. In germline, CDR1 is SEHNR, CDR2 FQNEAQ (reference sequence). Trimming removed 1 base at V and 4 bases at J, with 13 bases between.

The chain has TRBV6-5 and TRBJ1-1, with 7 bases matching TRBD1. The CDR3 sequence is 14 residues long. J gave up 4 bases and V 7 bases, and 9 bases lay outside the gene matches. CDR1 MNHEY and CDR2 SVGAGI come from the germline V gene. CDR3 amino acids: CASTPGGLATEAFF. CDR3 DNA sequence: TGTGCCAGCACTCCAGGGGGGTTGGCCACTGAAGCTTTCTTT.

The chain couples TRBV19 to TRBJ1-1, with 7 nucleotides matching TRBD1. V dropped 6 bases and J dropped 8; count of bases not matched to a gene: 6. CDR1 is LNHDA, CDR2 SQIVND, per germline (reference sequence). There are 12 residues in the CDR3. CDR3 amino acids: CASSLGQNEAFF. CDR3 DNA: TGTGCCAGTAGCCTGGGACAGAACGAAGCTTTCTTT.

The rearrangement joins TRBV12-5 to TRBJ1-5; D not certain. The CDR3 loop spans 15 amino acids. CDR1 and CDR2 from the germline V gene are LGHNT and FRNRAP. Trimming took off 7 bases at V and 0 bases at J, with 13 bases between the two ends. The chain's CDR3 is CASAEEGYSNQPQHF. In DNA, the CDR3 is TGTGCTAGTGCTGAGGAGGGTTATAGCAATCAGCCCCAGCATTTT.

The chain links TRBV6-5 to TRBJ2-2; tentative D call: TRBD1 (5 bases). The CDR3 is made up of 15 amino acids. With 2 bases removed from V and 2 bases from J, the gap between germline ends came to 9 bases. Per germline, CDR1 MNHEY and CDR2 SVGAGI. CDR3 bases: TGTGCCAGCAGTTACGTGACAGATAACACCGGGGAGCTGTTTTTT. Translation: CASSYVTDNTGELFF.

V usage is TRBV19 and J usage is TRBJ1-1; D is perhaps TRBD1 (6 bases). In germline, CDR1 is LNHDA, CDR2 SQIVND (reference sequence). The ends were cut back, 6 bases at V and 1 base at J, with 12 bases in the middle. This CDR3 region has 14 residues. The CDR3 nucleotides read TGTGCCAGTAGACAATGGGGGCAGAACACTGAAGCTTTCTTT. As protein: CASRQWGQNTEAFF.